This TCR beta chain was found in a study of post-analysis software for immune sequencing data. Points from the study as a whole: Normalized Chao1 diversity was significantly reduced in patients versus controls. Those samples that were prepared in the same batch co-clustered strongly by F measure.

Included in the TCR beta cDNA libraries were unique molecular identifiers. Each CDR3 protein gets one entry after TCRdb re-called the PCR reads with MiXCR. The table includes about 430,000 distinct CDR3 sequences, 35% to 45% detected once. As to this clonotype: What it binds is unknown.

This receptor was obtained from a girl aged 2-9 years with multiple sclerosis. Specimen: blood.

The CDR3 spells CASSLVLGTSGRAEQFF. The CDR3 DNA follows: TGTGCCAGCAGCTTAGTATTAGGGACTAGCGGGAGGGCTGAGCAGTTCTTC. The chain combines TRBV7-2 with TRBJ2-1, with 16 bases lining up with TRBD2. CDR3 size: 17 residues. The germline V gene has CDR1 SGHTA and CDR2 FQGNSA. V lost 1 base, J lost 9 bases, and 6 bases stayed unmatched.